The rows below give T cell receptor beta chains drawn from one sample of a study of beta chain features in type 1 diabetes. Generated by immunoSEQ multiplex PCR, the TCRdb table keeps only in-frame clones and is missing some. This table has tens of thousands of clones, about 32% appearing once. The material sequenced was stem cell memory CD4+ T cells from blood. The receptor source for this set is a young woman in good health. CDR3s include the opening cysteine and the closing phenylalanine or tryptophan. The order of the fields is V gene, clone size, J gene, D gene, CDR3 protein, CDR3 DNA. A D gene is named only where the DNA matches it firmly. Size is stated for part of the rows, as once, few or many counts, or as a class when the clone is expanded.

TRBV7-2	-	TRBJ2-3	TRBD2	CASSLGLELDTQYF	TGTGCCAGCAGCTTGGGACTAGAGCTAGATACGCAGTATTTT
TRBV7-2	-	TRBJ1-2	-	CASSLGAGALYGYTF	TGTGCCAGCAGCTTAGGGGCAGGGGCACTCTATGGCTACACCTTC
TRBV2	-	TRBJ1-3	-	CASSIQGNTIYF	TGTGCCAGCAGTATACAGGGAAACACCATATATTTT
TRBV5-1	-	TRBJ2-3	-	CASSLQGGSTDTQYF	TGCGCCAGCAGCTTGCAAGGCGGTAGCACAGATACGCAGTATTTT
TRBV20-1	-	TRBJ2-3	TRBD2	CSGGSGDTQYF	TGCAGTGGCGGGAGTGGAGATACGCAGTATTTT
TRBV7-2	-	TRBJ2-1	-	CASSLVSSADEQFF	TGTGCCAGCAGCCTCGTTTCGAGCGCGGATGAGCAGTTCTTC
TRBV27	-	TRBJ1-1	-	CASSLSLGLIHREAFF	TGTGCCAGCAGTTTATCGTTGGGGCTGATCCATCGTGAAGCTTTCTTT
TRBV7-6	few	TRBJ2-1	TRBD2	CASSLIGRGLADNNEQFF	TGTGCCAGCAGCTTAATAGGTAGGGGACTAGCGGACAACAATGAGCAGTTCTTC
TRBV11-3	-	TRBJ2-2	-	CASSLGSGGGGTGELFF	TGTGCCAGCAGCTTAGGATCAGGGGGAGGCGGCACCGGGGAGCTGTTTTTT
TRBV18	-	TRBJ2-7	TRBD2	CASSPQASGKHEQYF	TGTGCCAGCTCACCTCAGGCTAGCGGGAAACACGAGCAGTACTTC
TRBV18	-	TRBJ1-1	-	CASSPIGGLNTEAFF	TGTGCCAGCTCACCAATTGGAGGACTCAACACTGAAGCTTTCTTT
TRBV4-2	once	TRBJ1-1	TRBD1	CASSQVRGRSEAFF	TGTGCCAGCAGCCAAGTCAGGGGGCGAAGCGAAGCTTTCTTT
TRBV15	few	TRBJ2-6	TRBD1	CATFPDLTGGARAANVLTF	TGTGCCACTTTCCCTGACCTGACAGGGGGCGCACGGGCCGCCAACGTCCTGACTTTC
TRBV6-5	few	TRBJ2-5	TRBD1	CASSYSTDRRQETQYF	TGTGCCAGCAGTTACTCGACGGACAGGAGACAAGAGACCCAGTACTTC
TRBV19	few	TRBJ2-1	TRBD1	CASKIQGSSYNEQFF	TGTGCCAGTAAGATACAGGGGTCCTCCTACAATGAGCAGTTCTTC
TRBV6-6	few	TRBJ2-1	TRBD2	CASSPGLAGLGEQFF	TGTGCCAGCAGCCCCGGACTAGCGGGGTTAGGTGAGCAGTTCTTC
TRBV7-9	few	TRBJ2-7	TRBD2	CASSSRTSAYEQYF	TGTGCCAGCAGCTCAAGGACTAGCGCCTACGAGCAGTACTTC
TRBV18	few	TRBJ2-1	TRBD1	CASSSGGGNEQFF	TGTGCCAGCTCATCAGGGGGCGGGAATGAGCAGTTCTTC
TRBV7-3	-	TRBJ2-1	-	CASSLSLGVDEQFF	TGTGCCAGCAGCCTCTCCCTAGGTGTCGATGAGCAGTTCTTC
TRBV29-1	few	TRBJ2-1	TRBD2	CSVATSGAYNEQFF	TGCAGCGTCGCCACTAGCGGGGCCTACAATGAGCAGTTCTTC
TRBV5-1	-	TRBJ1-2	-	CASSLDRNYGYTF	TGCGCCAGCAGCTTGGACAGGAACTATGGCTACACCTTC
TRBV7-3	-	TRBJ2-5	TRBD2	CASSPMGGASRETQYF	TGTGCCAGCAGCCCTATGGGAGGGGCCAGCCGAGAGACCCAGTACTTC
TRBV11-2	-	TRBJ1-2	TRBD1	CASSLGQGAASGGYTF	TGTGCCAGCAGCCTCGGACAGGGGGCGGCATCTGGAGGCTACACCTTC
TRBV5-6	-	TRBJ1-2	-	CASSLAGGLGGLGGYTF	TGTGCCAGCAGCTTGGCCGGTGGGTTAGGGGGTCTCGGGGGCTACACCTTC
TRBV5-6	-	TRBJ1-5	-	CASSLATALPGQPQHF	TGTGCCAGCAGCTTGGCCACTGCCCTCCCGGGGCAGCCCCAGCATTTT
TRBV7-2	few	TRBJ1-2	TRBD1	CASSRGQGFYGYTF	TGTGCCAGCAGCCGGGGACAGGGATTCTATGGCTACACCTTC
TRBV7-8	-	TRBJ2-5	-	CASSSTRDERTQYF	TGTGCCAGCAGTTCGACCCGGGATGAGCGGACCCAGTACTTC
TRBV4-2	-	TRBJ1-1	-	CASSLGQGDTEAFF	TGTGCCAGCAGCCTAGGGCAGGGTGACACTGAAGCTTTCTTT
TRBV15	-	TRBJ2-1	TRBD2	CATSRPPGTSLGEQFF	TGTGCCACCAGCAGACCACCCGGGACTAGTTTAGGTGAGCAGTTCTTC
TRBV5-4	-	TRBJ2-5	-	CASSLRVGGETQYF	TGTGCCAGCAGCTTGCGGGTGGGAGGAGAGACCCAGTACTTC
TRBV4-3	-	TRBJ2-2	TRBD1	CASSGQQGAVSGELFF	TGCGCCAGCAGCGGCCAACAGGGGGCTGTTTCCGGGGAGCTGTTTTTT